This T cell receptor (beta chain) was identified during a study of graft-versus-host responses after intestinal transplantation. Study-wide background: Transplants were multivisceral, liver-intestinal, or isolated intestinal. Following induction with anti-thymocyte globulin, all recipients were given tacrolimus and steroids for about three years. Notes on the study in general: GvH clone levels peaked in circulation, and this peak was associated with early post-transplant HvG declines. GvH clones were found in recipient marrow; some appeared first in ileum or blood.

As regards this clone: As yet, its antigen is unknown.

Method: immunoSEQ multiplex PCR; TCRdb's copy keeps in-frame clones and lacks some. This repertoire shows about 57,000 clones, around 90% found once; its top ten account for 1.6%. The input for sequencing was PBMCs, taken 26 days after transplant. The origin of this receptor is a human patient who received an intestinal transplant, so some T cells may come from the graft donor.

In DNA, the CDR3 is TGTGCCAGCTCACCCTCTGGGAGACAGGGGGTAGAGACCCAGTACTTC. This sequence encodes CASSPSGRQGVETQYF. V and J are TRBV18 and TRBJ2-5; 9 bases match TRBD1. This CDR3 has 16 amino acids. J was trimmed by 4 bases and V by 3 bases; bases with no gene match: 9. Germline-derived CDR1 and CDR2 are KGHSH and LQKENI.